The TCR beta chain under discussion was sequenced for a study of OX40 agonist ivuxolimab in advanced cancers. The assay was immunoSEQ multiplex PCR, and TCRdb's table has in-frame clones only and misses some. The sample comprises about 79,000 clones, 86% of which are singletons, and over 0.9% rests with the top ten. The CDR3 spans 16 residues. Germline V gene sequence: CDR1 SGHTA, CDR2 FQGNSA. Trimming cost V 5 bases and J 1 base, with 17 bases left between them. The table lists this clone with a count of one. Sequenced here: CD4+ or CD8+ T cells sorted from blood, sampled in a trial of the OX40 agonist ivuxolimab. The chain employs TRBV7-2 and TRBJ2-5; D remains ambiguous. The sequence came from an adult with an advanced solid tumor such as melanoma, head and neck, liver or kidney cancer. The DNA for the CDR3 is TGTGCCAGCAGCCTCTCTCGTATACTGGCCCAAGAGACCCAGTACTTC. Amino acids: CASSLSRILAQETQYF. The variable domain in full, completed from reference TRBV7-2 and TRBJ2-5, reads GAGVSQSPSNKVTEKGKDVELRCDPISGHTALYWYRQSLGQGLEFLIYFQGNSAPDKSGLPSDRFSAERTGGSVSTLTIQRTQQEDSAVYLCASSLSRILAQETQYFGPGTRLLVL.